Given below is one T cell receptor (beta chain) in context. The data derive from a study of shared T cell receptors in the human thymus. Profiling relied on immunoSEQ multiplex PCR, and the TCRdb table lists in-frame clones only, not all of them. The repertoire consists of hundreds of thousands of clones, with around 87% occurring once and the leading ten covering 0.0094%. Germline V lookup: CDR1 MNHNY, CDR2 SVGAGI (reference sequence). The CDR3 extends over 13 amino acids. With 0 bases removed from V and 9 bases from J, the gap between germline ends came to 6 bases. These data also featured in a second study, about human thymus T cells. That work contributes: Corrective cardiac surgery supplied the resected thymus tissue.

What was sequenced was thymocytes. The gene calls are TRBV6-6 and TRBJ1-6; D not resolved. The receptor was derived from a boy under two years old with a congenital heart defect. The CDR3 loop reads CASSYSRGSPLHF. CDR3 nucleotides: TGTGCCAGCAGTTACTCTAGAGGTTCACCCCTCCACTTT.